This T cell receptor (beta chain) came from a study of CD8 T cells in ankylosing spondylitis (dated by TCRdb to 2016 to 2017). Describing the broader study: To find TCR variants linked to disease, the study profiled T cell receptor beta repertoires in ankylosing spondylitis patients and healthy donors. The whole study cohort included about a hundred healthy donors and 20 to 30 ankylosing spondylitis patients. Samples of peripheral blood were taken, and for ankylosing spondylitis patients, synovial fluid was collected as well.

This clonotype has just a few counts. Its antigen is not yet known. The sample holds no much larger clone one base away, and base qualities are not on file. The paper's findings and limits, for the study overall: A TCR beta motif made up of several highly homologous amino acid variants appeared to be characteristic of blood from ankylosing spondylitis patients. Some TCR beta motif variants had previously been reported in synovial fluid and blood of reactive arthritis patients, which suggested common disease-initiation mechanisms. According to the report, matched synovial fluid samples from ankylosing spondylitis patients were significantly enriched for the disease-linked clones. The disease-linked clones showed a CD8+ phenotype and occurred at relatively low frequencies in peripheral blood.

Reads for this sample came from an Illumina HiSeq 2500. Quantitative 5'-RACE with molecular barcodes was the method used to prepare the TCR beta libraries. The source study handled its data this way. To identify disease-linked TCR variants, a new computational method was used, one built on a probabilistic model of VDJ rearrangement. Starting from the raw public reads, TCRdb applied fastp trimming at Q25, assembled clones with MiXCR and retained in-frame beta chains. All rows with the same CDR3 protein become a single entry with the most common DNA and genes. TCRdb's processing, not the authors', yielded these V and J calls. Recorded for this sample are around 770,000 distinct CDR3 sequences; 12% of them occurred a single time. The biggest ten clones account for less than 0.65% of the sample. Trimming at the junction amounts to 4 bases on V and 0 bases on J, and the germline ends lie 8 bases apart. From a lookup of the germline V gene, CDR1 and CDR2 are MGHDK and SYGVNS. The CDR3 numbers 14 residues from cysteine through phenylalanine. Only the CDR3 DNA is retained, 42 bases long and in frame from the first base.

Source material: blood, either unsorted or a sorted T cell fraction (not recorded which). The chain is assembled from TRBV25-1 and TRBJ2-3; the D gene identity is not certain. This receptor was taken from a male donor with ankylosing spondylitis. The CDR3 corresponds to CASSVTFSTDTQYF. The nucleotides read TGTGCCAGCAGTGTAACCTTTAGCACAGATACGCAGTATTTT.